Shown below are 8 T cell receptor beta chains from a single sample sequenced in a study of human T cells and chemical hapten exposure. The sample's time point: patch test 1, 2 weeks after DPC sensitization. Treatment: therapeutic diphenylcyclopropenone sensitization with weekly scalp DPC. TCRdb independently ran MiXCR on the RACE reads; one entry per CDR3 protein. The table includes around 380,000 distinct CDR3 sequences, 4.8% detected once. The source material was whole blood, sampled in connection with sensitization to the hapten diphenylcyclopropenone (DPC). The receptors were sampled from a woman in her forties or fifties with alopecia areata. Some clones in this sample may be carry-over from other donors' samples.

This clonotype was picked up a small number of times. This rearrangement joins TRBV29-1 to TRBJ2-7; D is undetermined. The CDR3 is 12 amino acids. From germline, CDR1 is SQVTM and CDR2 ANQGSEA. The V end was cut by 4 bases, the J end by 2 bases, with 9 bases between. The CDR3 region is CSVADVTYEQYF. The CDR3 coding sequence is TGCAGCGTTGCAGATGTCACCTACGAGCAGTACTTC.

This clonotype was counted only a few times. The rearrangement uses TRBV9 and TRBJ2-3; 10 nucleotides match TRBD2. Germline V CDR1 and CDR2: SGDLS, YYNGEE. V dropped 4 bases and J dropped 4; count of bases not matched to a gene: 9. The CDR3 runs 16 residues. The chain's CDR3 is CASSPPIAGGPDTQYF. The CDR3 DNA sequence: TGTGCCAGCAGCCCCCCAATAGCGGGGGGACCAGATACGCAGTATTTT.

The rearrangement links TRBV7-2 to TRBJ2-3; D possibly corresponds to TRBD1 (6 bases). The germline V gene encodes CDR1 SGHTA and CDR2 FQGNSA. Trimming took 6 bases from V and 2 from J, leaving 12 bases between them. CDR3 length: 14 residues. The CDR3 loop reads CASRSDRYTDTQYF. CDR3 coding DNA: TGTGCCAGCAGGTCGGACAGATACACAGATACGCAGTATTTT. Full variable domain (outside the CDR3, taken from reference TRBV7-2 and TRBJ2-3): GAGVSQSPSNKVTEKGKDVELRCDPISGHTALYWYRQSLGQGLEFLIYFQGNSAPDKSGLPSDRFSAERTGGSVSTLTIQRTQQEDSAVYLCASRSDRYTDTQYFGPGTRLTVL.

This clonotype was detected a few times. The chain couples TRBV5-4 to TRBJ2-1; D is ambiguous. The CDR3 totals 13 residues. The V end lost 2 bases, the J end lost 7 bases, and 10 bases lay between the germline ends. Per the germline V gene, CDR1 is SGHNT and CDR2 is YYREEE (reference sequence). CDR3 nucleotides: TGTGCCAGCAGCTTACTCTACGGAAATGAGCAGTTCTTC. Its translation: CASSLLYGNEQFF.

Many counts were recorded for this clonotype. The chain couples TRBV27 to TRBJ2-3; possibly TRBD1 for D (6 bases). The germline gives CDR1 MNHEY, CDR2 SMNVEV (reference sequence). V dropped 3 bases and J dropped 4 bases, with 11 bases sitting between them. This CDR3 has 14 residues. CDR3 nucleotide sequence: TGTGCCAGCAGTTTTCGACAGGCATCAGATACGCAGTATTTT. Amino acids: CASSFRQASDTQYF.

Many counts were recorded for this clonotype. This sequence joins TRBV27 and TRBJ2-5, with 9 bases identical to TRBD2. Germline CDR1 MNHEY, CDR2 SMNVEV (reference sequence). The CDR3 has 15 residues. The V gene end was trimmed by 4 bases and the J gene end by 5 bases; junction bases not matched to a gene: 8. The CDR3 protein is CASSSGGRAWETQYF. Here the CDR3 DNA reads TGTGCCAGCAGTTCTGGCGGGAGGGCGTGGGAGACCCAGTACTTC.

This clonotype was recorded a few times. V usage is TRBV20-1 and J usage is TRBJ1-1, with D perhaps matching TRBD1 (6 bases). CDR3 size: 17 residues. The ends were cut back, 3 bases at V and 0 bases at J, with 20 bases in the middle. Germline V gives CDR1 DFQATT, CDR2 SNEGSKA (reference sequence). The CDR3 DNA reads TGCAGTGCTAGTAGGGCCCAGGGCGGGGGCGTGAACACTGAAGCTTTCTTT. Residues: CSASRAQGGGVNTEAFF.

This clonotype was counted only a few times. This CDR3 is CASSRTGFEQFF. The CDR3 DNA is TGTGCCAGCAGCCGGACAGGGTTTGAGCAGTTCTTC. The chain couples TRBV11-2 to TRBJ2-1, with 8 bases lining up with TRBD1. With 5 bases clipped from V and 9 bases from J, the junction kept 3 bases outside the gene matches. The V gene's germline CDR1 is SGHAT and CDR2 FQNNGV. The CDR3 is made up of 12 amino acids.